This T cell receptor (beta chain) was recorded in a study of blood T cell repertoires in COVID-19. Sequenced by immunoSEQ multiplex PCR; TCRdb stores in-frame clones only, minus some. The table shows 45,000 to 60,000 clones, with around 78% occurring only once. The V end lost 4 bases, the J end lost 12 bases, and 18 bases lay between the germline ends. The CDR3 length is 14 residues. Per germline, CDR1 LGHDT and CDR2 YNNKEL (reference sequence). V and J are TRBV3-1 (or the pseudogene TRBV3-2) and TRBJ1-4; tentatively, D is TRBD1 (6 bases). The origin of this receptor is a human donor in a cohort sampled during active COVID-19. Sequenced input: peripheral blood. The CDR3 DNA is TGTGCCAGCAGCCCTCGGACAGCCAGAGGGGAACTGTTTTTT. Its translation: CASSPRTARGELFF.